The 28 T cell receptor beta chains in this list originate from one sample, sequenced in a study of Graves' ophthalmopathy and Graves' hyperthyroidism. Transcripts of RNA were the source for amplifying TCR beta CDR3 regions. The workflow started with a first-round RT-PCR run with HTBI primers and then moved on to a second-round multiplex PCR. TCRdb itself ran the multiplex PCR reads through MiXCR, one entry per CDR3 protein. The sample includes about 390,000 distinct CDR3 sequences, roughly 15% seen only once; the top ten take about 7.3%. The sample taken for sequencing was peripheral blood. The receptor set was obtained from a woman younger than 35 with stable Graves' hyperthyroidism.

This clonotype was counted ten times or more. V gene TRBV4-1 combines with J gene TRBJ2-5; 14 positions agree with TRBD2. This CDR3 region has 19 residues. In germline, CDR1 is MGHRA, CDR2 YSYEKL. The V and J ends lost 0 bases and 4 bases, in that order; junction bases with no gene match: 10. The CDR3: CASSQDETSGGAVAETQYF. CDR3 DNA sequence: TGCGCCAGCAGCCAAGACGAGACTAGCGGGGGGGCGGTAGCAGAGACCCAGTACTTC.

This clonotype came up many times. The genes are TRBV5-1 and TRBJ2-7, with D unclear. Germline values: CDR1 SGHRS, CDR2 YFSETQ. This CDR3 is built from 15 residues. The V end lost 0 bases, the J end lost 0 bases, and 10 bases lay between the germline ends. This CDR3 is CASSLERLSSYEQYF. The CDR3 DNA reads as TGCGCCAGCAGCTTGGAGCGACTGAGCTCCTACGAGCAGTACTTC. The complete variable domain, with remaining parts taken from reference TRBV5-1 and TRBJ2-7, reads KAGVTQTPRYLIKTRGQQVTLSCSPISGHRSVSWYQQTPGQGLQFLFEYFSETQRNKGNFPGRFSGRQFSNSRSEMNVSTLELGDSALYLCASSLERLSSYEQYFGPGTRLTVT.

The chain couples TRBV7-2 to TRBJ2-7; 9 nucleotides line up with TRBD1. The germline CDR1 and CDR2 sequences are SGHTA and FQGNSA. This CDR3 is built from 14 residues. The junction had 8 bases not matched to a gene; V was cut back by 5 bases and J by 6 bases. CDR3 nucleotide sequence: TGTGCCAGCAGCCCGAGACAGGGGGGGGGCGAGCAGTACTTC. Translating gives CASSPRQGGGEQYF.

Notes on this clonotype: A much more abundant neighbour one base away suggests this may be a read error. The rearrangement links TRBV27 to TRBJ2-7; maybe TRBD1 (5 bases). CDR1 is MNHEY and CDR2 is SMNVEV in the germline V gene (reference sequence). The CDR3 spans 15 residues. In DNA, the CDR3 is TGTGCCATCAGTTTATTAGGCCCGCAGGGTGGCGAGCAGTACTTC. Translated, it gives CAISLLGPQGGEQYF.

This clonotype was counted many times. The chain employs TRBV15 and TRBJ1-2; 12 nucleotides align to TRBD1. This CDR3 has 15 amino acids. The J segment lost 7 bases and the V segment lost 10 bases, leaving 13 bases of the junction unmatched. Looked up from germline, CDR1 is LNHNV and CDR2 is YYDKDF (reference sequence). The CDR3 is CASFTPGQGASGYTF. The CDR3 bases are TGTGCCAGTTTTACGCCGGGACAGGGGGCCTCTGGCTACACCTTC.

This chain connects TRBV5-5 to TRBJ1-5; D call uncertain. The CDR3 covers 14 residues. V was cut by 5 bases and J by 2 bases, with 11 bases left in between. The germline CDR1 and CDR2 sequences are SGHKS and YYEKEE (reference sequence). The CDR3 DNA sequence: TGTGCCAGCAGTTTCATAAGTGGCAATCAGCCCCAGCATTTT. Translating gives CASSFISGNQPQHF.

This clonotype was observed at least ten times. This chain uses TRBV6-2 or TRBV6-3 with TRBJ2-2; possible D gene TRBD1, 7 bases. V lost 6 bases and J lost 2, with 25 bases in between. The CDR3 is 19 residues long. CDR1 is MNHEY, CDR2 SVGEGT, per germline. The CDR3 region is CASSSYMEGAFSNTGELFF. DNA of the CDR3: TGTGCCAGCAGCTCATACATGGAGGGGGCCTTTTCAAACACCGGGGAGCTGTTTTTT.

The CDR3 spells CASSFRGVPEETQYF. The DNA for the CDR3 is TGTGCCAGCAGTTTTCGCGGGGTCCCCGAAGAGACCCAGTACTTC. The chain carries TRBV12-3 or TRBV12-4 and TRBJ2-5; perhaps TRBD2 as D (6 bases). Deletions cut 3 bases from V and 3 bases from J, with 14 bases between. This CDR3 region has 15 residues.

This clonotype came up many times. This rearrangement joins TRBV7-8 to TRBJ2-7; 10 bases align to TRBD2. CDR3 length: 16 amino acids. J gave up 4 bases and V 2 bases, and 8 bases lay outside the gene matches. Germline V gene sequence: CDR1 SGHVS, CDR2 FQNEAQ. The CDR3 loop is CASSLSLERGGYEQYF. CDR3 nucleotides: TGTGCCAGCAGCTTATCGCTGGAGCGGGGGGGATACGAGCAGTACTTC.

This clonotype has at least ten counts. The chain couples TRBV9 to TRBJ1-6; D may be TRBD1 (5 bases). Trimming stripped 2 bases from V and 8 bases from J, with 8 bases between. From germline, CDR1 is SGDLS and CDR2 YYNGEE. The CDR3 is made up of 13 amino acids. CDR3 residues: CASSVAGYSPLHF. The CDR3 DNA sequence: TGTGCCAGCAGCGTGGCAGGGTATTCACCCCTCCACTTT.

The sample holds many counts of this clonotype. The CDR3 sequence is CASSSGQGTDTQYF. CDR3 in DNA: TGTGCCAGCAGCTCCGGACAGGGCACAGATACGCAGTATTTT. The chain uses TRBV13 and TRBJ2-3, with 7 nucleotides matching TRBD1. V lost 4 bases to trimming and J lost 1 base; unmatched junction nucleotides: 2. This CDR3 contains 14 residues. Germline V lookup: CDR1 PRHDT, CDR2 FYEKMQ (reference sequence).

This clonotype was seen repeatedly, ten times or more. The chain employs TRBV4-2 and TRBJ1-1, with D maybe TRBD1 (6 bases). The CDR3 is 15 amino acids. Trimming took 0 bases from V and 3 from J, leaving 11 bases between them. Germline V gene sequence: CDR1 LGHNA, CDR2 YNFKEQ. The CDR3 protein is CASSQDGGLDTEAFF. CDR3 DNA: TGTGCCAGCAGCCAAGACGGGGGGCTCGACACTGAAGCTTTCTTT.

This clonotype was observed many times. The chain recombines TRBV29-1 with TRBJ2-7, with D maybe TRBD1 (5 bases). V was shortened by 0 bases and J by 5 bases, with 17 bases between the two germline ends. Germline loops: CDR1 SQVTM, CDR2 ANQGSEA. CDR3 length: 15 amino acids. CDR3 bases: TGCAGCGTTGAAGATCTGACACAGGCCGGGCACGAGCAGTACTTC. It encodes CSVEDLTQAGHEQYF.

This clonotype was observed many times. This chain connects TRBV29-1 to TRBJ1-3; no reliable D call. V shed 4 bases and J shed 2 bases, with 6 bases lying between them. The V gene's germline CDR1 is SQVTM and CDR2 ANQGSEA. The CDR3 spans 12 residues. The CDR3, as DNA: TGCAGCGTTGGGGGTACTGGAAACACCATATATTTT. Amino acids: CSVGGTGNTIYF. The full variable domain, completed using reference TRBV29-1 and TRBJ1-3, is SAVISQKPSRDICQRGTSLTIQCQVDSQVTMMFWYRQQPGQSLTLIATANQGSEATYESGFVIDKFPISRPNLTFSTLTVSNMSPEDSSIYLCSVGGTGNTIYFGEGSWLTVV.

Many counts were recorded for this clonotype. The chain joins TRBV12-3 or TRBV12-4 to TRBJ2-7, with 10 bases lining up with TRBD2. The CDR3 sequence is 14 residues long. V lost 3 bases and J lost 3; bases outside the gene matches: 2. The CDR3 protein is CASSFSGGIYEQYF. The CDR3 region has the DNA TGTGCCAGCAGTTTTAGCGGGGGGATCTACGAGCAGTACTTC.

The chain employs TRBV12-3 or TRBV12-4 and TRBJ2-7; D might be TRBD1 (6 bases). The CDR3 totals 13 residues. V lost 6 bases to trimming and J lost 4 bases, with 13 bases between them. The CDR3 reads CASRESGVYEQYF. As DNA, the CDR3 is TGTGCCAGCAGAGAATCAGGGGTGTACGAGCAGTACTTC.

This clonotype was picked up many times. The chain employs TRBV12-3 or TRBV12-4 and TRBJ1-1; tentatively, D is TRBD1 (6 bases). The CDR3 contains 13 residues. Trimming took off 6 bases at V and 1 base at J, with 9 bases between the two ends. DNA of the CDR3: TGTGCCAGCAGCCAGACAGGGAACACTGAAGCTTTCTTT. It codes for CASSQTGNTEAFF.

The rearrangement uses TRBV14 and TRBJ2-5; D may correspond to TRBD1 or TRBD2 (6 bases each). Trimming took 0 bases from V and 4 from J, leaving 12 bases between them. Germline values: CDR1 SGHDN, CDR2 FVKESK. The CDR3 contains 15 residues. CDR3 DNA: TGTGCCAGCAGCCAAGACCCCCGGGGGCGAGAGACCCAGTACTTC. This translates into CASSQDPRGRETQYF.

This clonotype was recorded at least ten times. The chain couples TRBV7-2 to TRBJ2-7; the D is unclear. From germline, CDR1 is SGHTA and CDR2 FQGNSA. V shed 1 base and J shed 3 bases, with 10 bases lying between them. CDR3 length: 14 residues. This CDR3 is CASSLVGMSYEQYF. The CDR3 nucleotides read TGTGCCAGCAGCTTAGTAGGGATGAGCTACGAGCAGTACTTC. The full variable domain, completed using reference TRBV7-2 and TRBJ2-7, is GAGVSQSPSNKVTEKGKDVELRCDPISGHTALYWYRQSLGQGLEFLIYFQGNSAPDKSGLPSDRFSAERTGGSVSTLTIQRTQQEDSAVYLCASSLVGMSYEQYFGPGTRLTVT.

This clonotype came up many times. The chain couples TRBV12-3 or TRBV12-4 to TRBJ1-5, with 12 positions matching TRBD1. The V and J ends lost 3 bases and 0 bases, in that order; junction bases with no gene match: 0. The CDR3 has 16 residues. The CDR3 region is CASSLGQGASNQPQHF. The CDR3 DNA reads as TGTGCCAGCAGTTTGGGACAGGGGGCTAGCAATCAGCCCCAGCATTTT.

The sample holds many counts of this clonotype. In DNA form, the CDR3 reads TGTGCCAGCTCACCAAAACTAGCGGGGAGCTCCTACGAGCAGTACTTC. As protein: CASSPKLAGSSYEQYF. V is TRBV18 and J is TRBJ2-7, with 10 positions matching TRBD2. The trim removed 2 bases at V and 0 bases at J, leaving 4 bases unmatched. Germline CDR1 KGHSH, CDR2 LQKENI. This CDR3 region has 16 residues. Full variable domain (rest looked up from reference TRBV18 and TRBJ2-7): NAGVMQNPRHLVRRRGQEARLRCSPMKGHSHVYWYRQLPEEGLKFMVYLQKENIIDESGMPKERFSAEFPKEGPSILRIQQVVRGDSAAYFCASSPKLAGSSYEQYFGPGTRLTVT.

This clonotype was counted many times. The chain joins TRBV7-9 to TRBJ2-7; D remains unclear. V was shortened by 1 base and J by 5 bases, with 9 bases between the two germline ends. Germline V gives CDR1 SEHNR, CDR2 FQNEAQ (reference sequence). The length of the CDR3 is 13 residues. The CDR3 sequence: CASSLDSRDEQYF. In DNA form, the CDR3 reads TGTGCCAGCAGCTTAGACTCTCGGGACGAGCAGTACTTC.

This clonotype was seen repeatedly, ten times or more. CDR3 in amino acids: CAISESPTDRLNTEAFF. CDR3 nucleotides: TGTGCCATCAGTGAGTCTCCAACAGATCGATTGAACACTGAAGCTTTCTTT. V gene TRBV10-3 combines with J gene TRBJ1-1; D unresolved. The CDR3 runs 17 residues. V was pared by 0 bases and J by 0 bases, with 14 bases between. Germline CDR1 reads ENHRY; CDR2 reads SYGVKD.

This clonotype came up many times. The chain recombines TRBV19 with TRBJ2-7, with 12 bases identical to TRBD2. Germline V gene lookup returns CDR1 LNHDA and CDR2 SQIVND (reference sequence). The CDR3 consists of 19 residues. The junction had 10 bases not matched to a gene; V was cut back by 1 base and J by 0 bases. The CDR3 reads CASSIAGAGLAGDSYEQYF. The CDR3 region has the DNA TGTGCCAGTAGTATAGCAGGTGCGGGACTAGCGGGCGACTCCTACGAGCAGTACTTC. The variable domain in full, with the rest retrieved from reference TRBV19 and TRBJ2-7, is DGGITQSPKYLFRKEGQNVTLSCEQNLNHDAMYWYRQDPGQGLRLIYYSQIVNDFQKGDIAEGYSVSREKKESFPLTVTSAQKNPTAFYLCASSIAGAGLAGDSYEQYFGPGTRLTVT.

This clonotype was counted only a few times. The chain is built from TRBV2 and TRBJ2-4, with D tentatively TRBD2 (6 bases). The CDR3 extends over 13 amino acids. Trimming removed 6 bases at V and 3 bases at J, with 9 bases between. Germline-derived CDR1 and CDR2 are SNHLY and FYNNEI. CDR3 DNA: TGTGCCAGCAGCGAGGGACTCAAAAACATTCAGTACTTC. This encodes CASSEGLKNIQYF.

The chain employs TRBV12-3 or TRBV12-4 and TRBJ2-7, with 14 nucleotides matching TRBD2. J lost 3 bases, V lost 7 bases, and 5 bases had no gene match. This CDR3 is built from 15 residues. This chain's CDR3 is CASTGTSGRYYEQYF. The CDR3 region has the DNA TGTGCCAGCACAGGGACTAGCGGGAGATACTACGAGCAGTACTTC.

This clonotype was counted many times. The chain recombines TRBV11-1 with TRBJ1-1; 7 bases line up with TRBD1. The V gene's germline CDR1 is SGHAT and CDR2 FQDESV (reference sequence). Unmatched junction bases numbered 7, after V lost 7 bases and J lost 2 bases. The CDR3 is 14 amino acids. The CDR3 sequence is CASKSGQPNTEAFF. CDR3 nucleotides: TGTGCCAGCAAGTCGGGACAGCCCAACACTGAAGCTTTCTTT.

The V and J genes are TRBV7-2 and TRBJ1-2; no clear D gene. The CDR3 sequence is 13 residues long. V dropped 5 bases and J dropped 3 bases, with 10 bases sitting between them. Germline CDR1 and CDR2: SGHTA and FQGNSA. The CDR3 is CASSQPKDYGYTF. The CDR3 region has the DNA TGTGCCAGCAGCCAACCGAAGGACTATGGCTACACCTTC.